The entry below describes one T cell receptor (beta chain). The data originate from a study of blood T cell repertoires in COVID-19. TCRdb's copy holds only in-frame clones and misses some; the assay was immunoSEQ multiplex PCR. This repertoire shows fewer than 85,000 clones, approximately 89% found once; its top ten account for 5% to 6.5%. The sequence was obtained from a middle-aged man with active COVID-19. Source material: peripheral blood.

CDR3 sequence: CASSIRQGSTDTQYF. Written as DNA, the CDR3 is TGTGCCAGTAGTATCCGACAGGGGAGCACAGATACGCAGTATTTT. The rearrangement joins TRBV19 to TRBJ2-3; 8 bases are shared with TRBD1. The germline CDR1 and CDR2 sequences are LNHDA and SQIVND (reference sequence). The CDR3 is made up of 15 amino acids. Trimming cost V 3 bases and J 0 bases; bases outside gene matches: 2.